Reported below is one TCR beta chain. The data derive from a study of T cell clonotyping in hematopoietic cell transplantation. CDR1 is LGHNA, CDR2 YSLEER, per germline. This CDR3 region has 16 residues. V lost 4 bases to trimming and J lost 4 bases, with 16 bases between them. Measured with immunoSEQ multiplex PCR; TCRdb has only the in-frame clones, and not every one. The sample records 4,400 or so clones, 60% to 85% being singletons. Sequencing used peripheral blood mononuclear cells, obtained 100 days after allogeneic stem cell transplant. The chain carries TRBV4-3 and TRBJ2-2; tentative D call: TRBD2 (6 bases). This receptor was taken from a male patient in his 50s who had an allogeneic stem cell transplant from an unrelated donor, so the T cells may come from the graft donor. Some clones in this sample may be carry-over from other donors' samples. The CDR3 coding sequence is TGCGCCAGCAGCCTCTTCCCTGGGGGGACCACCGGGGAGCTGTTTTTT. This codes for CASSLFPGGTTGELFF.